This T cell receptor (beta chain) was identified in a study of T-cell memory formation after mild COVID-19. Overall study: There were largely donor-specific TCR clusters. Study-level points and caveats: Clones which contracted sat mainly in CM and EM if CD4+, and in EMRA if CD8+.

Note on this clonotype: Its antigen is currently unknown.

TCRdb re-derived calls from the 5' RACE reads in MiXCR, one entry per CDR3 protein. Found here are a few hundred thousand distinct CDR3 sequences, 15% to 20% of them singletons; the top ten hold around a fifth. V dropped 8 bases and J dropped 0 bases, with 17 bases sitting between them. The V gene's germline CDR1 is SEHNR and CDR2 FQNEAQ (reference sequence). The CDR3 extends over 16 amino acids. The TCR sequence derives from a man in his late teens or twenties who had mild COVID-19 (a few samples of this study predate the infection). Cell type and time point are not known. Sequencing was performed on PBMCs or a T cell subset sorted from them (not recorded which). V gene TRBV7-9 combines with J gene TRBJ2-1; D gene ambiguous. Written as DNA, the CDR3 is TGTGCCAGCCCCCCTGCCTTTTTGCGCTCCTACAATGAGCAGTTCTTC. This sequence encodes CASPPAFLRSYNEQFF. The full variable domain, in which reference TRBV7-9 and TRBJ2-1 provide the parts outside the CDR3, is DTGVSQNPRHKITKRGQNVTFRCDPISEHNRLYWYRQTLGQGPEFLTYFQNEAQLEKSRLLSDRFSAERPKGSFSTLEIQRTEQGDSAMYLCASPPAFLRSYNEQFFGPGTRLTVL.